This TCR beta chain came from a study of long-term antiretroviral therapy in people with HIV. About the research overall: In the earliest collections, sampling predates the 2015 immediate-ART recommendation by about a decade. Study-wide results and caveats: The study lacked data on ART adherence, viral resistance or therapy changes. Within the repertoire, clones expanded before ART were dominant at all time points.

A note on this clone: Its antigen is undetermined.

This CDR3 has 17 amino acids. J gave up 5 bases and V 6 bases, and 14 bases lay outside the gene matches. Germline-derived CDR1 and CDR2 are SEHNR and FQNEAQ (reference sequence). Version v3.0 of the immunoSEQ assay was performed at survey level. TCRdb keeps only in-frame clones here, not all; method: immunoSEQ multiplex PCR. This table holds 30,000 to 35,000 clones, approximately 95% found once. This clonotype was obtained from a woman aged 45 to 65 with HIV. This chain connects TRBV7-9 to TRBJ2-3, with TRBD2 identical over 10 bases. The sequences come from unsorted PBMCs, collected 5.1 years after starting antiretroviral therapy. As DNA, the CDR3 is TGTGCCAGCAGTCTAACGCCAGCGGGGGGGGCGGTAGATACGCAGTATTTT. Its protein product is CASSLTPAGGAVDTQYF. The whole variable domain, filled in from reference TRBV7-9 and TRBJ2-3, reads DTGVSQNPRHKITKRGQNVTFRCDPISEHNRLYWYRQTLGQGPEFLTYFQNEAQLEKSRLLSDRFSAERPKGSFSTLEIQRTEQGDSAMYLCASSLTPAGGAVDTQYFGPGTRLTVL.